This T cell receptor (beta chain) was observed in a study of regulatory T cells in long-lasting Graves disease. Study at large: By definition, persistent Graves' disease involved antithyroid drugs for over 5 years alongside positive TSH receptor antibodies. Study-wide results and limits: Persistent Graves' patients possessed reduced TCR diversity relative to recently diagnosed ones.

Time point in this sample: persistent/refractory GD, antithyroid drugs over 5 years with positive TRAb. Isolated PBMC RNA provided the starting material for the TCR library. An endocrinology department located in Xi'an, China, was where the patients came from. The EDTA tubes were filled with about 9 milliliters of drawn peripheral blood. The CDR3 has 16 amino acids. The V end lost 0 bases, the J end lost 0 bases, and 12 bases lay between the germline ends. Germline V gene lookup returns CDR1 SGHRS and CDR2 YFSETQ. The authors built TCR beta libraries using iRepertoire HTBI primers and Arm-PCR of CDR3 regions. One entry per CDR3 protein results from TCRdb running MiXCR on the multiplex PCR reads. The sample contains roughly 500,000 distinct CDR3 sequences, 20% of which appear only once. This clonotype was observed a few times. Antigen unknown.

This specimen consisted of peripheral blood mononuclear cells (PBMCs), obtained when the disease was refractory, from a patient treated with antithyroid drugs. This receptor was identified in a female donor with Graves disease. V is TRBV5-1 and J is TRBJ1-1; weak D call: TRBD1 (6 bases). This CDR3 is CASSLDWGPMNTEAFF. CDR3 bases: TGCGCCAGCAGCTTGGATTGGGGGCCAATGAACACTGAAGCTTTCTTT.